Listed below are T cell receptor beta chains from one sample, sequenced in a study of blood T cell repertoires in COVID-19. Sequencing used immunoSEQ multiplex PCR; TCRdb keeps in-frame clones, though not all of them. This table has about 370,000 clones, about 89% appearing once. Material: peripheral blood. Source of these receptors: a woman younger than 45 with COVID-19, enrolled during active disease. The CDR3 runs from the conserved cysteine through the conserved F or W. A D gene is named only where the DNA matches it firmly. The listing skips clone size in some rows; elsewhere it reads once, few, many or a size class.

V gene	J gene	clone size	D gene	CDR3 protein	CDR3 DNA
TRBV29-1	TRBJ1-2	few	TRBD1	CSVGYVGGAAGYTF	TGCAGCGTTGGATACGTAGGGGGCGCCGCTGGCTACACCTTC
TRBV12-3/TRBV12-4	TRBJ1-2	.	.	CASSQQGNDRYTF	TGTGCCAGCAGCCAACAGGGCAATGATCGCTACACCTTC
TRBV15	TRBJ2-2	.	TRBD2	CATSGSGGNTGELFF	TGTGCCACCAGCGGCAGCGGGGGGAACACCGGGGAGCTGTTTTTT
TRBV21-1	TRBJ2-4	.	.	CASSRDSKGWYF	TGTGCCAGCAGCCGAGACAGCAAAGGGTGGTACTTC
TRBV2	TRBJ1-4	once	.	CASSLITNEKLFF	TGTGCCAGCAGTCTTATAACTAATGAAAAACTGTTTTTT
TRBV6-5	TRBJ2-7	once	.	CASSAAGFGEQYF	TGTGCCAGCAGCGCCGCGGGTTTCGGCGAGCAGTACTTC
TRBV6-5	TRBJ1-4	.	.	CASVPRGLGEKLFF	TGTGCCAGCGTCCCCAGGGGATTAGGCGAAAAACTGTTTTTT
TRBV2	TRBJ1-3	once	TRBD1	CASRDRGRGSGNTIYF	TGTGCCAGCCGGGACAGGGGCCGGGGCTCTGGAAACACCATATATTTT
TRBV2	TRBJ1-5	.	.	CASSEDRGSNQPQHF	TGTGCCAGCAGTGAAGATCGGGGGAGCAATCAGCCCCAGCATTTT
TRBV5-1	TRBJ2-5	.	.	CASSARELPETQYF	TGCGCCAGCAGCGCCCGGGAGCTCCCGGAGACCCAGTACTTC
TRBV5-1	TRBJ2-7	.	.	CASSLGDYEQYF	TGCGCCAGCAGCTTGGGAGACTACGAGCAGTACTTC
TRBV3-1/TRBV3-2	TRBJ2-3	.	TRBD1	CASSSGGARTDTQYF	TGTGCCAGCAGCTCAGGGGGCGCGAGGACAGATACGCAGTATTTT
TRBV6-6	TRBJ1-1	.	.	CASSPVQGQGSRAEAFF	TGTGCCAGCAGTCCCGTCCAGGGTCAGGGGTCCAGGGCTGAAGCTTTCTTT
TRBV5-1	TRBJ1-2	.	TRBD1	CASSLVTGGDYGYTF	TGCGCCAGCAGCTTGGTAACAGGGGGAGATTATGGCTACACCTTC
TRBV6-2/TRBV6-3	TRBJ2-1	.	TRBD1	CASSPGTVPFF	TGTGCCAGCAGTCCCGGGACAGTGCCGTTCTTC
TRBV5-4	TRBJ2-2	.	TRBD2	CASSAGTSGAWGELFF	TGTGCCAGCAGCGCGGGGACTAGCGGCGCGTGGGGGGAGCTGTTTTTT
TRBV10-3	TRBJ2-1	.	TRBD2	CAIRDLAGFNEQFF	TGTGCCATCAGGGACCTAGCGGGGTTCAATGAGCAGTTCTTC
TRBV6-2/TRBV6-3	TRBJ2-7	.	.	CASSLFPGSKYF	TGTGCCAGCAGTTTATTCCCGGGGAGTAAGTACTTC
TRBV9	TRBJ2-2	once	TRBD1	CASSERDRGIGELFF	TGTGCCAGCAGCGAACGGGACAGGGGGATCGGGGAGCTGTTTTTT
TRBV2	TRBJ2-7	.	TRBD1	CASSAQGALNEQYF	TGTGCCAGCAGTGCACAGGGGGCGCTGAACGAGCAGTACTTC
TRBV19	TRBJ1-1	.	.	CASSPWAEDTEAFF	TGTGCCAGTAGCCCGTGGGCGGAGGACACTGAAGCTTTCTTT
TRBV5-1	TRBJ1-1	.	.	CASSPDMNTEAFF	TGCGCCAGCAGCCCGGACATGAACACTGAAGCTTTCTTT
TRBV21-1	TRBJ1-6	.	.	CASSKAPGLRILHF	TGTGCCAGCAGCAAAGCTCCAGGGCTCCGAATCCTCCACTTT
TRBV10-3	TRBJ2-1	.	.	CATAVPLSGRERYNEQFF	TGTGCCACCGCCGTTCCGCTCTCAGGCCGTGAACGCTACAATGAGCAGTTCTTC
TRBV2	TRBJ2-1	.	TRBD2	CASSRLAGGVYNEQFF	TGTGCCAGCAGCCGACTAGCGGGAGGGGTCTACAATGAGCAGTTCTTC
TRBV11-3	TRBJ2-5	.	.	CASSLNPKETQYF	TGTGCCAGCAGCTTGAACCCTAAAGAGACCCAGTACTTC
TRBV7-9	TRBJ2-1	few	TRBD2	CASSSLTSGKRNEQFF	TGTGCCAGCAGCTCCCTGACTAGCGGGAAGCGGAATGAGCAGTTCTTC
TRBV27	TRBJ2-1	.	.	CASTLGPRGEQFF	TGTGCCAGCACCTTAGGCCCCAGGGGTGAGCAGTTCTTC
TRBV29-1	TRBJ2-1	once	.	CSSPQPVGTHNEQFF	TGCAGCTCCCCCCAGCCGGTCGGGACTCACAATGAGCAGTTCTTC
TRBV4-1	TRBJ1-1	once	.	CASSQVPPGQLEAFF	TGCGCCAGCAGCCAAGTACCCCCTGGACAGCTTGAAGCTTTCTTT
TRBV5-1	TRBJ2-5	.	TRBD2	CASSFSGDQETQYF	TGCGCCAGCAGCTTTAGCGGGGACCAAGAGACCCAGTACTTC
TRBV7-6	TRBJ2-1	.	TRBD2	CASSPPGLAGNEQFF	TGTGCCAGCAGCCCGCCGGGACTAGCAGGCAATGAGCAGTTCTTC
TRBV6-5	TRBJ2-7	.	.	CASSRIAGESYEQYF	TGTGCCAGCAGTCGCATTGCAGGGGAATCCTACGAGCAGTACTTC
TRBV5-1	TRBJ2-1	.	TRBD1	CASSPGQGPYNEQFF	TGCGCCAGCAGCCCTGGACAGGGCCCCTACAATGAGCAGTTCTTC
TRBV5-1	TRBJ1-1	.	.	CASSLALAGPDTEAFF	TGCGCCAGCAGCTTGGCACTGGCAGGCCCGGACACTGAAGCTTTCTTT
TRBV5-4	TRBJ2-3	.	TRBD1	CASSRGVGQGVNTQYF	TGTGCCAGCAGCCGGGGAGTCGGACAGGGCGTAAATACGCAGTATTTT
TRBV5-4	TRBJ1-4	.	TRBD1	CASSLRTGTGQEKLFF	TGTGCCAGCAGCTTACGAACCGGGACAGGGCAGGAAAAACTGTTTTTT
TRBV4-3	TRBJ2-3	.	.	CASSQGASATDTQYF	TGCGCCAGCAGCCAAGGGGCTAGCGCCACAGATACGCAGTATTTT
TRBV28	TRBJ2-6	once	.	CASREGGYYSGANVLTF	TGTGCCAGCAGGGAAGGCGGTTACTACTCTGGGGCCAACGTCCTGACTTTC
TRBV14	TRBJ2-1	.	TRBD1	CASSQRGQAPYNEQFF	TGTGCCAGCAGCCAAAGGGGACAGGCTCCCTACAATGAGCAGTTCTTC
TRBV11-2	TRBJ2-7	.	.	CASSLVPRMTYEQYF	TGTGCCAGCAGCTTAGTTCCGAGGATGACCTACGAGCAGTACTTC